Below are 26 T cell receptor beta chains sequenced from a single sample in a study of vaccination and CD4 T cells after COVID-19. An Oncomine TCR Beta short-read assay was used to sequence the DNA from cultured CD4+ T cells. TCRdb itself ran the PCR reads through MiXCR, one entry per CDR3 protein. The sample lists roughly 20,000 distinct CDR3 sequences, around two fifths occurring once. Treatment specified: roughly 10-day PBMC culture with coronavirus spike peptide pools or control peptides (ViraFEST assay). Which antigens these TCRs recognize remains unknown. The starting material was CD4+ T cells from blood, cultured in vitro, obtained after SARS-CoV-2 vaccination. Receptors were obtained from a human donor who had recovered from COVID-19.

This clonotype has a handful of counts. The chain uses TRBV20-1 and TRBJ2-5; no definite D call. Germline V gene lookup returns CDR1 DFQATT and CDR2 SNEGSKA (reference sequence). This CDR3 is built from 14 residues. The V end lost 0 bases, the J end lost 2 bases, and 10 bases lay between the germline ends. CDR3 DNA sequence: TGCAGTGCTAGAGATCCTCTCGGGCAAGAGACCCAGTACTTC. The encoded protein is CSARDPLGQETQYF.

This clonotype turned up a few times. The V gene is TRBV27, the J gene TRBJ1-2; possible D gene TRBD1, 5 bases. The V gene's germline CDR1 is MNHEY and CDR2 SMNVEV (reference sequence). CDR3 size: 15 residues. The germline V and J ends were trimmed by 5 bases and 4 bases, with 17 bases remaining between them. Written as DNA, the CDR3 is TGTGCCAGCAGTCCCGAGACAGTCCTCGGCTATGGCTACACCTTC. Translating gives CASSPETVLGYGYTF.

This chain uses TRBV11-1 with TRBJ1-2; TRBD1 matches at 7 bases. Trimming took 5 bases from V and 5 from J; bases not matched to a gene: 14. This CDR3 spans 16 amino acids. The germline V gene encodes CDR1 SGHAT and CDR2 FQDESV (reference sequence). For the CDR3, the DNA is TGTGCCAGCAGCCAGGGGGTCGGCAGGGGCAAATATGGCTACACCTTC. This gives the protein CASSQGVGRGKYGYTF. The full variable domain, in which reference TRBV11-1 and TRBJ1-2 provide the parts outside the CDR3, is EAEVAQSPRYKITEKSQAVAFWCDPISGHATLYWYRQILGQGPELLVQFQDESVVDDSQLPKDRFSAERLKGVDSTLKIQPAELGDSAMYLCASSQGVGRGKYGYTFGSGTRLTVV.

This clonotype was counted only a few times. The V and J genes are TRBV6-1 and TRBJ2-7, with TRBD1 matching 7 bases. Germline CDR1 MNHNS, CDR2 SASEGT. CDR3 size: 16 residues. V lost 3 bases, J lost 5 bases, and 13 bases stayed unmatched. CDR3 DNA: TGTGCCAGCAGTGAGACAGGGCTACCCCTTAGGGACGAGCAGTACTTC. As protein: CASSETGLPLRDEQYF.

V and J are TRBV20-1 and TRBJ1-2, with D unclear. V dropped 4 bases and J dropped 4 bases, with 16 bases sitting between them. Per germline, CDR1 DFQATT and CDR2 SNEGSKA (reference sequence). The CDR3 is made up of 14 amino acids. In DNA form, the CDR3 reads TGCAGTGCTAAAAGTGTCGATGACTTCTATGGCTACACCTTC. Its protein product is CSAKSVDDFYGYTF.

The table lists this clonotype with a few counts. The DNA for the CDR3 is TGTGCCACCAGTACCGGGACAGGGGGATCTGGGGCCAACGTCCTGACTTTC. It encodes CATSTGTGGSGANVLTF. This chain joins TRBV24-1 and TRBJ2-6; 11 bases line up with TRBD1. Germline CDR1 and CDR2: KGHDR and SFDVKD. The trim removed 6 bases at V and 1 base at J, leaving 4 bases unmatched. The CDR3 length is 17 residues.

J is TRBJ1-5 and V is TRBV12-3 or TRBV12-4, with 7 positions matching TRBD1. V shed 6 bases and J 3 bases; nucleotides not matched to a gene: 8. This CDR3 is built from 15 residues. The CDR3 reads CASSFDRAANQPQHF. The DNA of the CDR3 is TGTGCCAGCAGCTTTGACAGGGCCGCCAATCAGCCCCAGCATTTT.

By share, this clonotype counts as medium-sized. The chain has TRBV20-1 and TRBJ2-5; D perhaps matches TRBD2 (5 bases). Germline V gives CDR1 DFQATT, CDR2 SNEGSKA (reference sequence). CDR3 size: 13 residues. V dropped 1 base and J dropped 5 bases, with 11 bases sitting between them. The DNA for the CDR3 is TGCAGTGCTAGAGGGACTTCTAGGGAGACCCAGTACTTC. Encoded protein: CSARGTSRETQYF.

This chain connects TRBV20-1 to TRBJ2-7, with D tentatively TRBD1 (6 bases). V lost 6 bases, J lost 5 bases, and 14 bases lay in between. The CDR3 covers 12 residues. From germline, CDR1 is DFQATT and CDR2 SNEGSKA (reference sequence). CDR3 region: CSARDIGDEQYF. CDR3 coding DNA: TGCAGTGCCCGGGACATAGGCGACGAGCAGTACTTC.

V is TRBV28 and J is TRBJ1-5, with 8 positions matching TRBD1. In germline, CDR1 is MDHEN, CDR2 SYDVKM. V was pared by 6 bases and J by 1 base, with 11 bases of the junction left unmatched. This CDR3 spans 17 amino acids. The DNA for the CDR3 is TGTGCCAGCAGCCATTGGACAGGGATGGGAAGCAATCAGCCCCAGCATTTT. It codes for CASSHWTGMGSNQPQHF.

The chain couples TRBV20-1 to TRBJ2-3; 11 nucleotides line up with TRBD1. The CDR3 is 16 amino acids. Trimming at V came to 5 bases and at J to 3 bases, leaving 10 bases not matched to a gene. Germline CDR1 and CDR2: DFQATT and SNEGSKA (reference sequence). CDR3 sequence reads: CSAWGQGVFGTDTQYF. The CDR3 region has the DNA TGCAGTGCTTGGGGACAGGGGGTGTTTGGAACAGATACGCAGTATTTT.

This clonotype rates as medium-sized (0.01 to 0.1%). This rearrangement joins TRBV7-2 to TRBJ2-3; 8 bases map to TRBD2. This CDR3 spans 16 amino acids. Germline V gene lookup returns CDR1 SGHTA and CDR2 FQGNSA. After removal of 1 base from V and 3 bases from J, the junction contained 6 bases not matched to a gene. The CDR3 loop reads CASSLVMASGTDTQYF. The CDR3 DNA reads TGTGCCAGCAGCTTAGTTATGGCTAGCGGGACAGATACGCAGTATTTT.

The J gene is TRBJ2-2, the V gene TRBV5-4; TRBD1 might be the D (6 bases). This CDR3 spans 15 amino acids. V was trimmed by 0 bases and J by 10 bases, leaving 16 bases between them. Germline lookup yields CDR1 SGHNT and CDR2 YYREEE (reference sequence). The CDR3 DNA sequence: TGTGCCAGCAGCTTGGGAGTGGGGAACAGGGAGGAGCTGTTTTTT. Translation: CASSLGVGNREELFF.

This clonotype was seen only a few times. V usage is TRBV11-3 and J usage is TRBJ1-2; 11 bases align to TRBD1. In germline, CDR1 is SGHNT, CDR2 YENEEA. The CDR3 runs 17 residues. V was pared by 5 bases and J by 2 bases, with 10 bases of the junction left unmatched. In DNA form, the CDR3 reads TGTGCCAGCAGCCCATCGGACAGGGGGCAAGAGAACTATGGCTACACCTTC. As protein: CASSPSDRGQENYGYTF.

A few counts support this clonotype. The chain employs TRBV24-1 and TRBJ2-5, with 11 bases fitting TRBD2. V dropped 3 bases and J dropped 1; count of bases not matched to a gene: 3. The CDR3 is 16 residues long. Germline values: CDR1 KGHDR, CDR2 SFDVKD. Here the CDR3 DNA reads TGTGCCACCAGTGATAGGACTAGCGGGCTCCAAGAGACCCAGTACTTC. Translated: CATSDRTSGLQETQYF.

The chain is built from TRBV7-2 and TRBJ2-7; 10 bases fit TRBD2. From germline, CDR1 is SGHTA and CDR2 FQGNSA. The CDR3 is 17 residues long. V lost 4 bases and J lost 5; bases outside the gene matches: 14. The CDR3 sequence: CASSSSGGWGSLDEQYF. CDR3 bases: TGTGCCAGCAGCTCTAGCGGGGGTTGGGGCTCCCTAGACGAGCAGTACTTC. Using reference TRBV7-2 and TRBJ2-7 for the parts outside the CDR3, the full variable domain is GAGVSQSPSNKVTEKGKDVELRCDPISGHTALYWYRQSLGQGLEFLIYFQGNSAPDKSGLPSDRFSAERTGGSVSTLTIQRTQQEDSAVYLCASSSSGGWGSLDEQYFGPGTRLTVT.

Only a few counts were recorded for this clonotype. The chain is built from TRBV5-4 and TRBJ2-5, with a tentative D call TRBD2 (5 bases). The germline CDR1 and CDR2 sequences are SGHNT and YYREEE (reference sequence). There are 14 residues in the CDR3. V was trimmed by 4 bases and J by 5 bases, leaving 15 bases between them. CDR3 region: CASSQALVGETQYF. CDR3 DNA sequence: TGTGCCAGCAGCCAAGCACTAGTCGGGGAGACCCAGTACTTC. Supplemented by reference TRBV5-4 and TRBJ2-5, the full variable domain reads ETGVTQSPTHLIKTRGQQVTLRCSSQSGHNTVSWYQQALGQGPQFIFQYYREEENGRGNFPPRFSGLQFPNYSSELNVNALELDDSALYLCASSQALVGETQYFGPGTRLLVL.

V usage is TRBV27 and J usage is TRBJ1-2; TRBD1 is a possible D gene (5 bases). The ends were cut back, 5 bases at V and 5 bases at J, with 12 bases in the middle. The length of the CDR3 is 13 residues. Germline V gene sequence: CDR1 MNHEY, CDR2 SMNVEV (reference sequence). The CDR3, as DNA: TGTGCCAGCAGTGAACGGGGACTGTATGGCTACACCTTC. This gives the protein CASSERGLYGYTF.

The CDR3 DNA follows: TGTGCCAGCAGCTTATCACGCGGGGGGGCAAGAGAGACCCAGTACTTC. This encodes CASSLSRGGARETQYF. The gene calls are TRBV7-2 and TRBJ2-5, with TRBD2 matching over 9 bases. The V and J ends lost 2 bases and 4 bases, in that order; junction bases with no gene match: 8. This CDR3 is 16 amino acids long. Germline V gene data show CDR1 as SGHTA and CDR2 as FQGNSA.

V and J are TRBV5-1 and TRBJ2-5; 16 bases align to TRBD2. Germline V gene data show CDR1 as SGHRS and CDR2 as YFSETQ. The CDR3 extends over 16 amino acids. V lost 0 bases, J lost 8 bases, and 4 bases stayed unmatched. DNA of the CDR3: TGCGCCAGCAGCTTGGTCGGGACTAGCGGGAGGGCCACCCAGTACTTC. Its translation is CASSLVGTSGRATQYF. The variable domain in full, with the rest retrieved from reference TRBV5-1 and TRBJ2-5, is KAGVTQTPRYLIKTRGQQVTLSCSPISGHRSVSWYQQTPGQGLQFLFEYFSETQRNKGNFPGRFSGRQFSNSRSEMNVSTLELGDSALYLCASSLVGTSGRATQYFGPGTRLLVL.

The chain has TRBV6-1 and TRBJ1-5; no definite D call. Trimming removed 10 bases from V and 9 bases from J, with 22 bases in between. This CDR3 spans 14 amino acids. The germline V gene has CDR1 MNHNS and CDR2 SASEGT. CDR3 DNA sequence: TGTGCCACCTCAAAACGGCCGGAGCTGGGGCCCCAGCATTTT. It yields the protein CATSKRPELGPQHF.

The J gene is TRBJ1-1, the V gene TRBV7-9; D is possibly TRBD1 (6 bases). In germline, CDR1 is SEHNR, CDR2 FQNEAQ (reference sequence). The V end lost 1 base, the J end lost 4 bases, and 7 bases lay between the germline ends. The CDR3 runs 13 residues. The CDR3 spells CASSLGGATEAFF. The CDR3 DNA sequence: TGTGCCAGCAGCTTAGGGGGGGCCACTGAAGCTTTCTTT.

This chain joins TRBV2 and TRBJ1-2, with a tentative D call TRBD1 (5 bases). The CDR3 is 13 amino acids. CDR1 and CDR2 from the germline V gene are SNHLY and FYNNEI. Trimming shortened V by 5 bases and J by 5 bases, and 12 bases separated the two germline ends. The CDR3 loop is CASSRDARYGYTF. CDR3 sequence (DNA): TGTGCCAGCAGTAGGGACGCCCGGTATGGCTACACCTTC.

The CDR3 region has the DNA TGTGCCAGCAGTGATCTAGGGGTTTCTGTTGGCTACACCTTC. Translating gives CASSDLGVSVGYTF. The chain is built from TRBV2 and TRBJ1-2; D might be TRBD1 (5 bases). CDR1 is SNHLY, CDR2 FYNNEI, per germline. This CDR3 has 14 amino acids. Trimming cost V 3 bases and J 7 bases, with 15 bases left between them.

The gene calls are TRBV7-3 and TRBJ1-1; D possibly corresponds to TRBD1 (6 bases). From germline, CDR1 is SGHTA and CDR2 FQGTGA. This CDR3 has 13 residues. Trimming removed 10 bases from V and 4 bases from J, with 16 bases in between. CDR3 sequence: CATNREGGTEAFF. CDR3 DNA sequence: TGTGCCACCAACCGTGAAGGGGGCACTGAAGCTTTCTTT.

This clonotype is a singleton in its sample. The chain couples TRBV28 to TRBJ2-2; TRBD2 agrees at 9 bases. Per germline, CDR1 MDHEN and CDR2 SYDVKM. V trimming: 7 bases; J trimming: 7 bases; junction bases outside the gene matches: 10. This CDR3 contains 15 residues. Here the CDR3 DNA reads TGTGCCAGCATGCCTGCGGGAGGGCTCAGCGGGGAGCTGTTTTTT. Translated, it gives CASMPAGGLSGELFF.